The 11 T cell receptor beta chains reported below all come from one sample, sequenced in a study of shared clonotypes between healthy human individuals. Assay used: immunoSEQ multiplex PCR; TCRdb lists only in-frame clones, some missing. The sample has about 470,000 clones, roughly 83% seen once. Input material: PBMCs. These receptors came from a woman in her thirties or forties in good health. Some clones in this sample may be carry-over from other donors' samples.

The chain carries TRBV27 and TRBJ1-4; 7 nucleotides agree with TRBD1. This CDR3 comprises 15 residues. The J segment lost 5 bases and the V segment lost 6 bases, leaving 9 bases of the junction unmatched. Looked up from germline, CDR1 is MNHEY and CDR2 is SMNVEV (reference sequence). For the CDR3, the DNA is TGTGCCAGCAGAAACGACAGGGCACGAAATGAAAAACTGTTTTTT. It codes for CASRNDRARNEKLFF.

V is TRBV18 and J is TRBJ2-1, with 7 positions matching TRBD2. The CDR3 loop spans 15 amino acids. J gave up 6 bases and V 5 bases, and 10 bases lay outside the gene matches. Germline lookup yields CDR1 KGHSH and CDR2 LQKENI. CDR3 nucleotides: TGTGCCAGCTCAGGCTCTAGCGGTCGGGGCAATGAGCAGTTCTTC. This codes for CASSGSSGRGNEQFF.

The CDR3 DNA reads TGTGCCAGCAGTGTTAGCGGGAGGCCCAATGAGCAGTTCTTC. It yields the protein CASSVSGRPNEQFF. The rearrangement links TRBV25-1 to TRBJ2-1; TRBD2 matches 10 bases. With 4 bases clipped from V and 6 bases from J, the junction kept 3 bases outside the gene matches. Germline V gives CDR1 MGHDK, CDR2 SYGVNS. This CDR3 has 14 residues.

The chain is built from TRBV7-2 and TRBJ2-5; TRBD2 aligns across 10 bases. V lost 4 bases to trimming and J lost 5 bases; unmatched junction nucleotides: 7. There are 15 residues in the CDR3. Germline V lookup: CDR1 SGHTA, CDR2 FQGNSA. The CDR3 protein is CASSWTSGVGETQYF. The CDR3 DNA follows: TGTGCCAGCAGCTGGACTAGCGGAGTGGGGGAGACCCAGTACTTC.

This chain uses TRBV2 with TRBJ2-4; D is unresolved. This CDR3 comprises 14 residues. Germline loops: CDR1 SNHLY, CDR2 FYNNEI. Trimming pared 2 bases from V and 8 bases from J, leaving 13 bases between. The CDR3 DNA is TGTGCCAGCAGTGAAAGGACCATAGCAGACATTCAGTACTTC. Protein product: CASSERTIADIQYF.

The gene calls are TRBV5-1 and TRBJ2-7; 10 nucleotides match TRBD1. The V segment lost 3 bases and the J segment 2 bases; nucleotides outside the gene matches: 5. Germline V gives CDR1 SGHRS, CDR2 YFSETQ. The CDR3 consists of 15 residues. DNA for the CDR3: TGCGCCAGCAGCTGGTCCGGGACAGGGGCCTACGAGCAGTACTTC. Its protein product is CASSWSGTGAYEQYF. Based on the CDR3 plus reference TRBV5-1 and TRBJ2-7, the full variable domain is KAGVTQTPRYLIKTRGQQVTLSCSPISGHRSVSWYQQTPGQGLQFLFEYFSETQRNKGNFPGRFSGRQFSNSRSEMNVSTLELGDSALYLCASSWSGTGAYEQYFGPGTRLTVT.

The J gene is TRBJ1-1, the V gene TRBV4-1; D is possibly TRBD1 (5 bases). CDR3 length: 15 amino acids. Germline CDR1 reads MGHRA; CDR2 reads YSYEKL. The ends were cut back, 0 bases at V and 5 bases at J, with 13 bases in the middle. CDR3 protein: CASSQEGRVRTEAFF. CDR3 in DNA: TGCGCCAGCAGCCAAGAGGGCAGGGTTAGGACTGAAGCTTTCTTT.

The rearrangement joins TRBV30 to TRBJ2-4; possibly TRBD1 for D (5 bases). This CDR3 is 14 amino acids long. V gave up 0 bases and J gave up 7 bases, with 13 bases separating them. Germline V CDR1 and CDR2: GTSNPN, SVGIG (reference sequence). Written as DNA, the CDR3 is TGTGCCTGGAGTGTAAGGCAGGCAGGGAACATTCAGTACTTC. This translates into CAWSVRQAGNIQYF.

The V gene is TRBV20-1, the J gene TRBJ1-2; D remains ambiguous. V lost 1 base, J lost 7 bases, and 7 bases lay in between. This CDR3 is 11 amino acids long. Germline V gene data show CDR1 as DFQATT and CDR2 as SNEGSKA (reference sequence). CDR3 loop: CSARVSGGYTF. Written as DNA, the CDR3 is TGCAGTGCTAGAGTCAGCGGTGGCTACACCTTC.

The V gene is TRBV19, the J gene TRBJ1-1, with D uncertain. This CDR3 has 16 residues. V was cut by 5 bases and J by 0 bases, with 16 bases left in between. Germline V gene sequence: CDR1 LNHDA, CDR2 SQIVND (reference sequence). The CDR3 is CASSSSSLYMNTEAFF. The CDR3 coding sequence is TGTGCCAGTAGTTCCTCGTCATTATATATGAACACTGAAGCTTTCTTT.

The gene calls are TRBV5-1 and TRBJ1-5; D uncertain. Germline CDR1 reads SGHRS; CDR2 reads YFSETQ. The CDR3 consists of 13 residues. Deletions cut 0 bases from V and 3 bases from J, with 4 bases between. In nucleotides, the CDR3 is TGCGCCAGCAGCTTGGGGCCCAATCAGCCCCAGCATTTT. This sequence encodes CASSLGPNQPQHF.